The 2 T cell receptor beta chains presented below share a single source sample, sequenced in a study of OX40 agonist ivuxolimab in advanced cancers. The library was generated by the immunoSEQ multiplex PCR assay. TCRdb carries this immuneACCESS record with in-frame sequences only. Its versions omit some clonotypes, under half of them owing to an unresolved V gene in the studies checked, with the rest unexplained. This sample gives about 68,000 clones in total; about 80% of them show up just once. The top ten hold roughly 1.4% of the sample. Sequenced here: CD4+ or CD8+ T cells sorted from blood, sampled in a trial of the OX40 agonist ivuxolimab. All receptors come from an adult with an advanced solid tumor such as melanoma, head and neck, liver or kidney cancer.

The V gene is TRBV2, the J gene TRBJ1-1, with D possibly matching TRBD1 (5 bases). CDR3 length: 17 amino acids. V was clipped by 0 bases and J by 4 bases, with 18 bases between them. The V gene's germline CDR1 is SNHLY and CDR2 FYNNEI. CDR3 nucleotide sequence: TGTGCCAGCAGTGAAGCGTTCCTCCGAACCGGGGGCACTGAAGCTTTCTTT. Its protein product is CASSEAFLRTGGTEAFF.

The rearrangement links TRBV25-1 to TRBJ1-3; no definite D call. Germline loops: CDR1 MGHDK, CDR2 SYGVNS. V shed 7 bases and J shed 6 bases, with 13 bases lying between them. CDR3 size: 13 residues. CDR3 protein: CASINRELNTIYF. CDR3 nucleotide sequence: TGTGCCAGCATCAACCGGGAATTAAACACCATATATTTT. The full variable domain, rest sourced from reference TRBV25-1 and TRBJ1-3, is EADIYQTPRYLVIGTGKKITLECSQTMGHDKMYWYQQDPGMELHLIHYSYGVNSTEKGDLSSESTVSRIRTEHFPLTLESARPSHTSQYLCASINRELNTIYFGEGSWLTVV.